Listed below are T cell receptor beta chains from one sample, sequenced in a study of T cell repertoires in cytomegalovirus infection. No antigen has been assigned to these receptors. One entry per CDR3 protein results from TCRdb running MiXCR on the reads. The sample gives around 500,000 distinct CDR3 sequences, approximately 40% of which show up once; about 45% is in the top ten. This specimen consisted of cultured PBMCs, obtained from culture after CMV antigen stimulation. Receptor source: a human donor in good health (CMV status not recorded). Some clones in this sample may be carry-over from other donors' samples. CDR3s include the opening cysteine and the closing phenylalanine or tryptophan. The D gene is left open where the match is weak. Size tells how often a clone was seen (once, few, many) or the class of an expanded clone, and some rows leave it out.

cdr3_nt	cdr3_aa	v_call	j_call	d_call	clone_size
TGCGCCAGCAGCCTCGGGATCCGGAACGAGCAGTACTTC	CASSLGIRNEQYF	TRBV4-1	TRBJ2-7	-	few
TGTGCCAGCAGCCGACCAGGGGGCTCTGGAAACACCATATATTTT	CASSRPGGSGNTIYF	TRBV7-9	TRBJ1-3	TRBD1	few
TGTGCCACCGACAGGGGGGACAATCAGCCCCAGCATTTT	CATDRGDNQPQHF	TRBV10-3	TRBJ1-5	TRBD1	-
TGTGCCAGCAACTTGGGGGGTGGCATTCAGTACTTC	CASNLGGGIQYF	TRBV7-2	TRBJ2-4	-	-
TGTGCCAGCAGCAGGGGTAGCGAGCAGTACTTC	CASSRGSEQYF	TRBV7-2	TRBJ2-7	-	-
TGCAGTGCATCGACTAGCGGGGGTTATGAGCAGTTCTTC	CSASTSGGYEQFF	TRBV20-1	TRBJ2-1	TRBD2	once
TGTGCCAGCCATGGGGGGAGGGGATTCACAGATACGCAGTATTTT	CASHGGRGFTDTQYF	TRBV7-2	TRBJ2-3	TRBD2	-
TGTGCCACCAGTGATCTCTCCCGCGACGGGGAGCTGTTTTTT	CATSDLSRDGELFF	TRBV24-1	TRBJ2-2	-	few
TGTGCCAGCAGTTCACAGGGGGGGGATACGCAGTATTTT	CASSSQGGDTQYF	TRBV6-1	TRBJ2-3	-	few
TGTGCCACCAGCTCGCCCCCCGCGGGGGACGAGCAGTACTTC	CATSSPPAGDEQYF	TRBV15	TRBJ2-7	TRBD2	-
TGTGCCAGCAGTTTATTAGCGGCGGGGGAGACCCAGTACTTC	CASSLLAAGETQYF	TRBV27	TRBJ2-5	-	few
TGCAGTGCTAGAGATCCTCAGCCGGGCCCATTATTGGGCTATGGCTACACCTTC	CSARDPQPGPLLGYGYTF	TRBV20-1	TRBJ1-2	-	once
TGTGCCAGCAGCTTAGTATTGGGGAACGAGCAGTACTTC	CASSLVLGNEQYF	TRBV7-2	TRBJ2-7	-	-
TGTGCCAGCAGCGGACAGTCGAACACTGAAGCTTTCTTT	CASSGQSNTEAFF	TRBV7-8	TRBJ1-1	-	many
TGTGCCAGCAGCTTACCGACCAGGGGGCGGAAGACTAGTAGGGAGACCCAGTACTTC	CASSLPTRGRKTSRETQYF	TRBV7-9	TRBJ2-5	TRBD1	-
TGTGCCAGCAGTGGGGGAGCCGCGAACACTGAAGCTTTCTTT	CASSGGAANTEAFF	TRBV6-1	TRBJ1-1	-	few
TGTGCCAGCAGCGGCGGCCGGGAATCTAACGAGCAGTACTTC	CASSGGRESNEQYF	TRBV7-2	TRBJ2-7	-	few
TGTGCCAGCAGTTTAGATAGGTGGGGTCAGCCCCAGCATTTT	CASSLDRWGQPQHF	TRBV27	TRBJ1-5	-	few
TGTGCCAGCAGCTTAGGATGGCAGGGAGGGCCATACAATGAGCAGTTCTTC	CASSLGWQGGPYNEQFF	TRBV7-2	TRBJ2-1	TRBD2	-
TGTGCCATCAGGCAGAGCCTAGCGGTGAACACCGGGGAGCTGTTTTTT	CAIRQSLAVNTGELFF	TRBV10-3	TRBJ2-2	TRBD2	-
TGTGCCAGCTGGGTGGACCCCTTTGTTAATGAGCAGTTCTTC	CASWVDPFVNEQFF	TRBV6-1	TRBJ2-1	-	-
TGTGCCATATCAACGTGGGGCTCTGGAAACACCATATATTTT	CAISTWGSGNTIYF	TRBV10-3	TRBJ1-3	-	few
TGTGCCAGCAGCTTAGGGGGATTGCGGGGGGGATACAATGAGCAGTTCTTC	CASSLGGLRGGYNEQFF	TRBV11-3	TRBJ2-1	TRBD2	-
TGTGCCAGCAGTCCCCTAGGGACTAGAGAAGAGACCCAGTACTTC	CASSPLGTREETQYF	TRBV2	TRBJ2-5	TRBD2	-
TGTGCCAGCAGCTTAAACCGGATTACCCCATCGGTAGGGTTCTTC	CASSLNRITPSVGFF	TRBV11-2	TRBJ2-1	-	-
TGTGCCAGCAGCTTAGACAGACAGGGGCCTGGCTACACCTTC	CASSLDRQGPGYTF	TRBV7-8	TRBJ1-2	TRBD1	few
TGTGCCTGGAGTGCTGGGGTAGCGGGAGTCAATGAGCAGTTCTTC	CAWSAGVAGVNEQFF	TRBV30	TRBJ2-1	TRBD2	-
TGTGCCAGCAGCCGACCCTTTAGCACAGATACGCAGTATTTT	CASSRPFSTDTQYF	TRBV12-3/TRBV12-4	TRBJ2-3	-	-
TGTGCCAGCAGTACAGACACTGAAGCTTTCTTT	CASSTDTEAFF	TRBV12-3/TRBV12-4	TRBJ1-1	-	few
TGTGCCAGCAGTTTAGTCTGGGTCTTAGGGACCTACGAGCAGTACTTC	CASSLVWVLGTYEQYF	TRBV12-3/TRBV12-4	TRBJ2-7	-	-
TGCGCCAGCGAGAAGCAGACAGGGGTACTAGCCAAAAACATTCAGTACTTC	CASEKQTGVLAKNIQYF	TRBV23-1	TRBJ2-4	TRBD1	-